Given below is one T cell receptor beta chain in context. Its antigen remains unidentified. This entry is derived from a study of cytomegalovirus exposure and HLA in healthy donors. PCR involved 60 Vbeta and 13 Jbeta primers. Sequencing used immunoSEQ multiplex PCR; TCRdb keeps in-frame clones, though not all of them. The sample includes under 110,000 clones, around 80% of them seen just once. CDR1 and CDR2 from the germline V gene are SGHNT and YENEEA. The CDR3 length is 13 residues. Trimming took off 3 bases at V and 2 bases at J, with 8 bases between the two ends. Study conclusions and caveats: An ancestry cluster, one associated with Asian ancestry, reportedly showed fewer N-insertions than the roughly 700-donor mean in a later analysis.

The chain is built from TRBV11-3 and TRBJ2-7; D uncertain. The source of this sequence is a man in his forties or fifties in good health and CMV-seronegative. Sequencing was done on a sample of PBMCs. The CDR3 bases are TGTGCCAGCAGCTTGGGTCTAGCCTACGAGCAGTACTTC. Translated, it gives CASSLGLAYEQYF.